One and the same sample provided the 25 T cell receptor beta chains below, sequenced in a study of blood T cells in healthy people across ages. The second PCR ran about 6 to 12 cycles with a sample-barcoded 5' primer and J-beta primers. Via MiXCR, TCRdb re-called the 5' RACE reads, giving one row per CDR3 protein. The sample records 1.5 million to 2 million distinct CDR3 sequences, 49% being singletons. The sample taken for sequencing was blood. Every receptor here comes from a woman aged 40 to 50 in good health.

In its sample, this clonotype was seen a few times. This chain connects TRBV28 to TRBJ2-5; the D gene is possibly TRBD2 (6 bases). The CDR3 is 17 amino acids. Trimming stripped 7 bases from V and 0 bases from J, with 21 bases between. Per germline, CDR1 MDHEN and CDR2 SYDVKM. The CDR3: CASIAARGAGYQETQYF. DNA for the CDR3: TGTGCCAGCATTGCCGCACGTGGAGCGGGCTACCAAGAGACCCAGTACTTC.

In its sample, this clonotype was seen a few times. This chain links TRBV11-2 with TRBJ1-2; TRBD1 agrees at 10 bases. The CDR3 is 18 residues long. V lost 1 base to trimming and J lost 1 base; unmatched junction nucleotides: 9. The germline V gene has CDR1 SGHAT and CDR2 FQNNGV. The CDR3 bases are TGTGCCAGCAGCTTAGTAGGGGTCGGGACAGGGGATAACTATGGCTACACCTTC. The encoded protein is CASSLVGVGTGDNYGYTF.

The CDR3 sequence: CASSFPMSSYNEQFF. As DNA, the CDR3 is TGTGCCAGCAGCTTCCCCATGAGCTCCTACAATGAGCAGTTCTTC. This sequence joins TRBV7-8 and TRBJ2-1; unclear D gene. Germline values: CDR1 SGHVS, CDR2 FQNEAQ. This CDR3 contains 15 residues. V gave up 3 bases and J gave up 0 bases, with 9 bases separating them.

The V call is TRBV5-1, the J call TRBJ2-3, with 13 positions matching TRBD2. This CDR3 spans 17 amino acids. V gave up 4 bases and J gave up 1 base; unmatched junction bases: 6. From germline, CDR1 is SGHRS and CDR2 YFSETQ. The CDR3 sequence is CASSPPGTSGGTDTQYF. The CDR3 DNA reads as TGCGCCAGCAGCCCCCCCGGGACTAGCGGGGGCACAGATACGCAGTATTTT.

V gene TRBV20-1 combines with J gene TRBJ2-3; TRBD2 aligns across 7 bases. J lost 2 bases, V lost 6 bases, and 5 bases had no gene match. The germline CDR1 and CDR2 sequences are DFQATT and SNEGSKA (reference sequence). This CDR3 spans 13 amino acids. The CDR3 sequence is CSAMRGTTDTQYF. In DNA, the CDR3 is TGCAGTGCGATGCGGGGGACCACAGATACGCAGTATTTT.

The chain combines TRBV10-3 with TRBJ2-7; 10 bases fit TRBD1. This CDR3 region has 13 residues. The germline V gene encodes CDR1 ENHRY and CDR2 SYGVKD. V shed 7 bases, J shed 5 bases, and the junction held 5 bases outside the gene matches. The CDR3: CAITGGTGDEQYF. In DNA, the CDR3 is TGTGCCATCACCGGGGGGACAGGGGACGAGCAGTACTTC.

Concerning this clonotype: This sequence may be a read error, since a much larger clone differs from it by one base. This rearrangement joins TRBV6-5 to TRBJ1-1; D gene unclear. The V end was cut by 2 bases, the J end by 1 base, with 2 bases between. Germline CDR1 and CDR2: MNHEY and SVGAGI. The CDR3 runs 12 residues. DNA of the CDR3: TGTGCCAGCAGTTACCCGAACACTGAAGCTTTCTTT. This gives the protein CASSYPNTEAFF.

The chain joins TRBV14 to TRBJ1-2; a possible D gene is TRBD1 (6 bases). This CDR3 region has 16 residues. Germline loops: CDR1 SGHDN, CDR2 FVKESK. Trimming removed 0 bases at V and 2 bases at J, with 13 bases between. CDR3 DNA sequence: TGTGCCAGCAGCCAAGATATGCGGGGGGCAAACTATGGCTACACCTTC. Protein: CASSQDMRGANYGYTF.

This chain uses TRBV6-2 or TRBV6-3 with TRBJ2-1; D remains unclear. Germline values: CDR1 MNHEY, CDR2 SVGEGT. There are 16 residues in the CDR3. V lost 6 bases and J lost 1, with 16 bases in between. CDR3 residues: CASSTTALGSYNEQFF. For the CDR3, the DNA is TGTGCCAGCAGCACCACCGCCCTAGGGTCCTACAATGAGCAGTTCTTC.

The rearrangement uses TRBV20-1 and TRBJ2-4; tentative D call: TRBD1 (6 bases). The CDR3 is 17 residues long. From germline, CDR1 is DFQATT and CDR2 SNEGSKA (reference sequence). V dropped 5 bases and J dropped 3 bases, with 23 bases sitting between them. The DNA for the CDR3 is TGCAGTGCTGGGGCAAATACTAGTGGGGGCCGCAAAAACATTCAGTACTTC. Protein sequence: CSAGANTSGGRKNIQYF.

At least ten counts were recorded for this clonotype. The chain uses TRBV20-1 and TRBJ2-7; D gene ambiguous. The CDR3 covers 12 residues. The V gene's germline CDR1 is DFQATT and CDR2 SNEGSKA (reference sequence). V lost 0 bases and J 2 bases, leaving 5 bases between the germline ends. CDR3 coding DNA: TGCAGTGCTAGAGAGGGTCCCTACGAGCAGTACTTC. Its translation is CSAREGPYEQYF.

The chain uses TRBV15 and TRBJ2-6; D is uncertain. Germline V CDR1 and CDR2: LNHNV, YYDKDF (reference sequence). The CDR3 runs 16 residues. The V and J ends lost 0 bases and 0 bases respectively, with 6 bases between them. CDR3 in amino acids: CATSRDIGSGANVLTF. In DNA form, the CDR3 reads TGTGCCACCAGCAGAGATATTGGCTCTGGGGCCAACGTCCTGACTTTC.

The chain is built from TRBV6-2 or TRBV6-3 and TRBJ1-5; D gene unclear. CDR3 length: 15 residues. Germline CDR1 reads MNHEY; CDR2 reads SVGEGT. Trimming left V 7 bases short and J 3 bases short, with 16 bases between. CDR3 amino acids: CASNSGGVHNQPQHF. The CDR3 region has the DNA TGTGCCAGCAACAGTGGCGGGGTCCACAATCAGCCCCAGCATTTT.

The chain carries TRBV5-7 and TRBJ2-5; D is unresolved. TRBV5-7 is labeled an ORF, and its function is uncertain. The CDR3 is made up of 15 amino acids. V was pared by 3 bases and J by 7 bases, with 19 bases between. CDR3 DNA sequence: TGTGCCAGCAGCTGGGCCGACTCCCTGGTAGGGACCCAGTACTTC. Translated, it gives CASSWADSLVGTQYF.

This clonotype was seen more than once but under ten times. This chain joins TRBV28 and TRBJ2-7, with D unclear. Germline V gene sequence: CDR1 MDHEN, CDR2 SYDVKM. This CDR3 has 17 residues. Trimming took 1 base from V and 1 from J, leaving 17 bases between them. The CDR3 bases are TGTGCCAGCAGTTTATCAGCCCCGCGAGGACGGTCCTACGAGCAGTACTTC. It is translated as CASSLSAPRGRSYEQYF.

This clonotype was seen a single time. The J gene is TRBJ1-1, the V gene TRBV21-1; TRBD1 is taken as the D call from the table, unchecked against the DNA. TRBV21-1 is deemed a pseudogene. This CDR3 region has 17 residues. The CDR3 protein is CASTTTGQGRKNTEAFF. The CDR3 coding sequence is TGTGCCAGCACTACCACGGGGCAAGGGCGGAAGAACACTGAAGCTTTCTTT.

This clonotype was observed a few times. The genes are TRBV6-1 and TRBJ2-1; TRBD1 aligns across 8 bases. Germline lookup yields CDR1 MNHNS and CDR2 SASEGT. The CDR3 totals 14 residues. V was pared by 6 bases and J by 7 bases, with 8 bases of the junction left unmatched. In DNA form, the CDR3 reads TGTGCCAGCAGAGGACAGGGAAGGTGGAATGAGCAGTTCTTC. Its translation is CASRGQGRWNEQFF.

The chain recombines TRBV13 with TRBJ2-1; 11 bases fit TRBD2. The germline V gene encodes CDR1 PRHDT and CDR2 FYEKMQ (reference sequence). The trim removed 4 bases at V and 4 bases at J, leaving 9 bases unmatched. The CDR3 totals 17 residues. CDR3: CASSSYGTSGDYNEQFF. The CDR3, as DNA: TGTGCCAGCAGCTCTTACGGGACTAGCGGAGATTACAATGAGCAGTTCTTC.

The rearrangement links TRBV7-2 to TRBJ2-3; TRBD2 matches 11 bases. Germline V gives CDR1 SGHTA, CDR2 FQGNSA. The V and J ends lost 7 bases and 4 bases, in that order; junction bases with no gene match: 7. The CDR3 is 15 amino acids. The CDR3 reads CASTIAGGPADTQYF. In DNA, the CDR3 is TGTGCCAGCACTATAGCGGGGGGGCCGGCAGATACGCAGTATTTT.

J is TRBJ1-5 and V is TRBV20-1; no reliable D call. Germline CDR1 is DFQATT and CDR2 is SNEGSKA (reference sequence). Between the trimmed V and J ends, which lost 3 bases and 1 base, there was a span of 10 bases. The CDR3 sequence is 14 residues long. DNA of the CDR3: TGCAGTGCTAGTTTCCCCGGAAGCAATCAGCCCCAGCATTTT. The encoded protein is CSASFPGSNQPQHF.

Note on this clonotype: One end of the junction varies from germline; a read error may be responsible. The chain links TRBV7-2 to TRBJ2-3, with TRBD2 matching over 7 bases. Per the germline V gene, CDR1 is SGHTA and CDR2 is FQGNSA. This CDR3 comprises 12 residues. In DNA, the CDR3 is TGTGCCAGCAGACAACTAGCGTATACGCGGTATTTT. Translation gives CASRQLAYTRYF.

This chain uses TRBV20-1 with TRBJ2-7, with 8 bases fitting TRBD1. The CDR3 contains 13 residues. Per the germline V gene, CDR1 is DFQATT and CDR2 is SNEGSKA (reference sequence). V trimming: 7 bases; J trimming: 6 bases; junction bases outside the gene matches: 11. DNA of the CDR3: TGCAGTGGCAGACAGGGGTGGGCCACCGAGCAGTACTTC. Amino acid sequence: CSGRQGWATEQYF.

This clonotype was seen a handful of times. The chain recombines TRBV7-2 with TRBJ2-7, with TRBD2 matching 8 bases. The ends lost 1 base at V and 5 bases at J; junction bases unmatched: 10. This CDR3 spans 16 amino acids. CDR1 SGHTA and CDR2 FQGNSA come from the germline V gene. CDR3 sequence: CASSLVLISGVHEQYF. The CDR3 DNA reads TGTGCCAGCAGCTTAGTTTTGATTAGCGGGGTTCACGAGCAGTACTTC.

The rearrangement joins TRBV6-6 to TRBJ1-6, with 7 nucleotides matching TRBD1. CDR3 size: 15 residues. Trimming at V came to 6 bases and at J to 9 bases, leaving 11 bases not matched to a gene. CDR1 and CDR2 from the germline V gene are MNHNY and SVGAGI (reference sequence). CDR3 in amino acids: CASSPPGQRTSPLHF. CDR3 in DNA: TGTGCCAGCAGCCCACCGGGACAGCGAACTTCACCCCTCCACTTT.

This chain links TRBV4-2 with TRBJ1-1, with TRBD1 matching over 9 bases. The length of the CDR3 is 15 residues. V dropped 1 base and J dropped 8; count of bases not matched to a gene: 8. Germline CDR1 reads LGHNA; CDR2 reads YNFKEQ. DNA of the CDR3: TGTGCCAGCAGCCAAGCGGACAGGGGATTCTCCGAAGCTTTCTTT. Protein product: CASSQADRGFSEAFF.